The clone carrying this T cell receptor (beta chain) has more than one count but fewer than ten. Its antigen is undetermined. Germline V gene lookup returns CDR1 MNHEY and CDR2 SVGAGI. The V gene end was trimmed by 10 bases and the J gene end by 1 base; junction bases not matched to a gene: 6. The CDR3 consists of 13 residues. The data originate from a study of cytomegalovirus exposure and HLA in healthy donors. As for the study in general: The 120 million or so unique TCR beta sequences, from roughly 170 million T cells, were found by an earlier analysis. Study-level findings and limits: An observed cluster of highly shared sequence variants was recorded as a likely sequencing artifact.

PCR primers comprised 60 Vbeta and 13 Jbeta primers. Measured with immunoSEQ multiplex PCR; TCRdb has only the in-frame clones, and not every one. The sample lists 100,000 to 120,000 clones, under 85% seen once, with 5% to 6.5% in the top ten. The genes are TRBV6-5 and TRBJ1-1; 7 bases are shared with TRBD1. Sequenced material: PBMCs. The sequence was obtained from a man aged 18 to 29 in good health and CMV-seronegative. The CDR3 loop is CATSTGANTEAFF. As DNA, the CDR3 is TGTGCCACCTCCACAGGGGCGAACACTGAAGCTTTCTTT.